The 27 T cell receptor beta chains in this list originate from one sample, sequenced in a study of T cells in Graves' hyperthyroidism and ophthalmopathy. From RNA transcripts, TCR beta CDR3 regions were amplified. Initially, a first-round RT-PCR of the TCR CDR3 employed the HTBI primer set. TCRdb re-called the multiplex PCR reads through MiXCR, storing one row per CDR3 protein. The data contain hundreds of thousands of distinct CDR3 sequences, about 15% of them singletons. The sample taken for sequencing was blood. The receptors come from a woman aged 40 to 49 with Graves' ophthalmopathy.

This clonotype appeared many times. V is TRBV28 and J is TRBJ1-1; D gene unclear. The CDR3 is 11 amino acids. V lost 8 bases and J 6 bases, leaving 10 bases between the germline ends. CDR1 and CDR2 (germline): MDHEN, SYDVKM. Here the CDR3 reads CASGLGAEAFF. CDR3 nucleotides: TGTGCCAGCGGCCTCGGAGCTGAAGCTTTCTTT.

In its sample, this clonotype was seen many times. The chain joins TRBV12-3 or TRBV12-4 to TRBJ2-5; no reliable D call. The CDR3 is 13 residues long. V shed 3 bases and J shed 3 bases, with 8 bases lying between them. CDR3 in DNA: TGTGCCAGCAGTTTTGGCCGAAAAGAGACCCAGTACTTC. This encodes CASSFGRKETQYF.

This clonotype showed up many times. The chain recombines TRBV12-3 or TRBV12-4 with TRBJ2-7; perhaps TRBD2 as D (6 bases). The CDR3 is 13 residues long. V dropped 6 bases and J dropped 3 bases, with 12 bases sitting between them. The CDR3: CASSGGFGYEQYF. The CDR3 DNA follows: TGTGCCAGCAGCGGAGGGTTTGGCTACGAGCAGTACTTC.

This clonotype has a count of ten or more. The chain has TRBV24-1 and TRBJ2-5, with no clear D. V was cut by 4 bases and J by 2 bases, with 10 bases left in between. This CDR3 is built from 14 residues. Germline loops: CDR1 KGHDR, CDR2 SFDVKD. The CDR3 coding sequence is TGTGCCACCAGTGAGACGGGTCCACAAGAGACCCAGTACTTC. It specifies CATSETGPQETQYF.

The V call is TRBV4-3, the J call TRBJ2-5, with a tentative D call TRBD2 (7 bases). The CDR3 length is 18 residues. Trimming removed 0 bases from V and 5 bases from J, with 22 bases in between. The germline V gene encodes CDR1 LGHNA and CDR2 YSLEER. Here the CDR3 DNA reads TGCGCCAGCAGCCAAGATCCTATTAGGGGGAGGGGTTCGGAGACCCAGTACTTC. Its protein is CASSQDPIRGRGSETQYF.

In its sample, this clonotype was seen many times. The chain combines TRBV6-5 with TRBJ1-1; D is possibly TRBD1 (5 bases). The germline V gene encodes CDR1 MNHEY and CDR2 SVGAGI. The CDR3 contains 11 residues. V gave up 1 base and J gave up 11 bases, with 8 bases separating them. CDR3 DNA: TGTGCCAGCAGTTACTTCAGGGACGCTTTCTTT. This translates into CASSYFRDAFF.

Many counts were recorded for this clonotype. The chain uses TRBV12-3 or TRBV12-4 and TRBJ1-2; 7 bases map to TRBD1. The CDR3 runs to 16 residues. The V gene end was trimmed by 3 bases and the J gene end by 1 base; junction bases not matched to a gene: 8. The CDR3 reads CASSFPDRSFNYGYTF. The CDR3 nucleotides read TGTGCCAGCAGTTTTCCGGACAGGTCCTTTAACTATGGCTACACCTTC.

This clonotype was counted many times. The chain combines TRBV6-5 with TRBJ1-5; the match to TRBD1 covers 7 bases. This CDR3 comprises 18 residues. Germline lookup yields CDR1 MNHEY and CDR2 SVGAGI. The V and J ends lost 2 bases and 0 bases, in that order; junction bases with no gene match: 10. CDR3 residues: CASSYGRGSAFSNQPQHF. The CDR3 nucleotides are TGTGCCAGCAGTTACGGCAGGGGGTCTGCTTTTAGCAATCAGCCCCAGCATTTT.

The gene calls are TRBV19 and TRBJ1-5; D is unresolved. This CDR3 is 15 amino acids long. Germline loops: CDR1 LNHDA, CDR2 SQIVND (reference sequence). V lost 6 bases, J lost 3 bases, and 15 bases lay in between. Here the CDR3 DNA reads TGTGCCAGTAGCCTGATTCGGGGTTTCAATCAGCCCCAGCATTTT. Translating it yields CASSLIRGFNQPQHF.

This clonotype occurred many times. This chain links TRBV12-3 or TRBV12-4 with TRBJ1-5; 7 bases match TRBD1. After removal of 5 bases from V and 3 bases from J, the junction contained 7 bases not matched to a gene. This CDR3 contains 15 residues. The CDR3 DNA reads TGTGCCAGCAGTGCCTCCGGACAGGCCAATCAGCCCCAGCATTTT. Translation gives CASSASGQANQPQHF.

At least ten counts were recorded for this clonotype. This rearrangement joins TRBV19 to TRBJ2-5; 14 positions agree with TRBD2. Germline V gene data show CDR1 as LNHDA and CDR2 as SQIVND (reference sequence). The CDR3 has 17 residues. V shed 5 bases, J shed 2 bases, and the junction held 7 bases outside the gene matches. The chain's CDR3 is CASSLGLAGAGQETQYF. CDR3 DNA: TGTGCCAGTAGTTTGGGACTAGCGGGAGCGGGACAAGAGACCCAGTACTTC.

There are many counts of this clonotype. This chain links TRBV11-3 with TRBJ1-2; the D is unclear. In germline, CDR1 is SGHNT, CDR2 YENEEA. The V end lost 2 bases, the J end lost 6 bases, and 10 bases lay between the germline ends. The CDR3 totals 13 residues. CDR3: CASSLSGGDGYTF. CDR3 in DNA: TGTGCCAGCAGCTTAAGTGGCGGGGATGGCTACACCTTC.

This clonotype was found many times. The CDR3 DNA reads as TGTGCCAGCAGACCGACACCTTCGACTGAAGCTTTCTTT. Protein product: CASRPTPSTEAFF. This chain links TRBV6-5 with TRBJ1-1; no definite D call. CDR3 length: 13 residues. Germline CDR1 and CDR2: MNHEY and SVGAGI. V was pared by 6 bases and J by 5 bases, with 13 bases between.

This clonotype was seen many times. The chain has TRBV27 and TRBJ2-2; tentatively, D is TRBD1 (5 bases). V was trimmed by 8 bases and J by 5 bases, leaving 18 bases between them. The CDR3 sequence is 15 residues long. Germline V gene data show CDR1 as MNHEY and CDR2 as SMNVEV (reference sequence). The CDR3 reads CASQSLIGQTGELFF. The CDR3 coding sequence is TGTGCCAGCCAAAGCTTGATCGGACAAACCGGGGAGCTGTTTTTT.

In this sample, this clonotype turned up many times. This chain joins TRBV4-1 and TRBJ2-7; 7 bases are shared with TRBD1. CDR3 length: 15 amino acids. The germline V gene has CDR1 MGHRA and CDR2 YSYEKL. V dropped 4 bases and J dropped 2; count of bases not matched to a gene: 8. CDR3 in amino acids: CASSPSGTETYEQYF. In nucleotides, the CDR3 is TGCGCCAGCAGCCCGTCCGGGACAGAAACCTACGAGCAGTACTTC.

This sequence joins TRBV12-3 or TRBV12-4 and TRBJ1-6; TRBD1 matches at 12 bases. Trimming removed 8 bases from V and 5 bases from J; junction bases left unmatched: 4. This CDR3 spans 15 amino acids. CDR3 amino acids: CASAGQGANNSPLHF. CDR3 nucleotides: TGTGCCAGCGCGGGACAGGGGGCTAATAATTCACCCCTCCACTTT.

This clonotype was seen a handful of times. The chain combines TRBV12-3 or TRBV12-4 with TRBJ1-1; no firm D call. V lost 6 bases and J lost 7, with 18 bases in between. This CDR3 has 14 amino acids. CDR3 protein: CASSFTINKDEAFF. The CDR3 DNA reads TGTGCCAGCAGCTTTACGATAAATAAAGATGAAGCTTTCTTT.

This clonotype was picked up a small number of times. The J gene is TRBJ1-2, the V gene TRBV20-1; D not certain. Germline CDR1 is DFQATT and CDR2 is SNEGSKA (reference sequence). Trimming removed 0 bases from V and 8 bases from J, with 10 bases in between. This CDR3 contains 12 residues. For the CDR3, the DNA is TGCAGTGCTAGAGAACCCTCGCAGGGCTACACCTTC. This sequence encodes CSAREPSQGYTF.

This clonotype was seen at least ten times. This chain's CDR3 is CASSERTGVYNQPQHF. DNA for the CDR3: TGTGCCAGCAGTGAAAGGACAGGAGTTTACAATCAGCCCCAGCATTTT. The chain uses TRBV2 and TRBJ1-5, with 7 bases matching TRBD1. Trimming took 2 bases from V and 3 from J; bases not matched to a gene: 7. Germline loops: CDR1 SNHLY, CDR2 FYNNEI. This CDR3 is built from 16 residues.

The genes are TRBV7-2 and TRBJ1-2; D is ambiguous. Germline-derived CDR1 and CDR2 are SGHTA and FQGNSA. With 6 bases removed from V and 2 bases from J, the gap between germline ends came to 10 bases. The CDR3 extends over 13 amino acids. The chain's CDR3 is CASRRPGNYGYTF. The CDR3 DNA follows: TGTGCCAGCAGAAGGCCGGGAAACTATGGCTACACCTTC.

This chain links TRBV4-2 with TRBJ2-7, with D maybe TRBD1 (6 bases). The germline gives CDR1 LGHNA, CDR2 YNFKEQ. V lost 4 bases to trimming and J lost 2 bases, with 18 bases between them. The CDR3 covers 16 residues. CDR3 DNA: TGTGCCAGCAGCCCTCATCAGGGGACACAAACCTACGAGCAGTACTTC. It translates to CASSPHQGTQTYEQYF.

This clonotype was found a few times. The chain links TRBV19 to TRBJ2-7, with D possibly being TRBD1 (7 bases). CDR1 is LNHDA, CDR2 SQIVND, per germline (reference sequence). The CDR3 contains 14 residues. Deletions cut 8 bases from V and 2 bases from J, with 16 bases between. CDR3: CASGGTDKTYEQYF. The CDR3 bases are TGTGCCAGTGGGGGGACAGACAAAACCTACGAGCAGTACTTC.

The chain employs TRBV6-1 and TRBJ1-2, with 7 bases identical to TRBD1. The CDR3 is 13 amino acids. Germline lookup yields CDR1 MNHNS and CDR2 SASEGT. The V gene end was trimmed by 7 bases and the J gene end by 4 bases; junction bases not matched to a gene: 6. CDR3 nucleotide sequence: TGTGCCAGCACCCAGGGGGTCCGCTATGGCTACACCTTC. As protein: CASTQGVRYGYTF.

This clonotype showed up many times. V is TRBV28 and J is TRBJ2-7; possibly TRBD2 for D (6 bases). V lost 5 bases, J lost 3 bases, and 14 bases lay in between. Germline V lookup: CDR1 MDHEN, CDR2 SYDVKM. This CDR3 region has 14 residues. The CDR3 region is CASSPRTGVYEQYF. The CDR3 bases are TGTGCCAGCAGTCCTCGGACGGGGGTCTACGAGCAGTACTTC.

This chain uses TRBV12-3 or TRBV12-4 with TRBJ2-7, with 9 positions matching TRBD1. The CDR3 consists of 15 residues. Trimming took 8 bases from V and 2 from J; bases not matched to a gene: 10. CDR3 residues: CASRDGDRVPYEQYF. CDR3 nucleotide sequence: TGTGCCAGCCGTGATGGGGACAGGGTCCCCTACGAGCAGTACTTC.

V and J are TRBV13 and TRBJ2-7; D not resolved. Between the trimmed V and J ends, which lost 2 bases and 6 bases, there was a span of 11 bases. The CDR3 spans 13 residues. Germline assignment: CDR1 PRHDT and CDR2 FYEKMQ (reference sequence). CDR3 sequence reads: CASSLTQVGEQYF. In DNA, the CDR3 is TGTGCCAGCAGCTTAACGCAGGTGGGCGAGCAGTACTTC.

The chain links TRBV30 to TRBJ2-7, with D maybe TRBD2 (7 bases). The germline CDR1 and CDR2 sequences are GTSNPN and SVGIG (reference sequence). This CDR3 comprises 14 residues. V gave up 0 bases and J gave up 5 bases, with 14 bases separating them. CDR3: CAWSVHGGLDEQYF. DNA of the CDR3: TGTGCCTGGAGTGTACACGGGGGGCTGGACGAGCAGTACTTC.